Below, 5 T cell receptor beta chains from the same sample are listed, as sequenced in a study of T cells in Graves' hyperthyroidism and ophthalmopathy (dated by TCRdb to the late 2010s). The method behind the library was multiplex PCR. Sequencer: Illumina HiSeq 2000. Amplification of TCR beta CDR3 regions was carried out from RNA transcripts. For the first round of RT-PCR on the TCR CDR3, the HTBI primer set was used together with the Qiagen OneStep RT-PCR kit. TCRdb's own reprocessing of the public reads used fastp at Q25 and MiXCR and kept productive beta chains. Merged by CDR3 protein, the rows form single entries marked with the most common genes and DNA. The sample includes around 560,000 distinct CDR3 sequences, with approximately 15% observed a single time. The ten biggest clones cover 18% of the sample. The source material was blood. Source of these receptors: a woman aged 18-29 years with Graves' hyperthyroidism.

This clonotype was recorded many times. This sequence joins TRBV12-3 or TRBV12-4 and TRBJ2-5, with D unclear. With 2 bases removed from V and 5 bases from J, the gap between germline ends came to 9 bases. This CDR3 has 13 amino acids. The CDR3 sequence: CASSLRGEETQYF. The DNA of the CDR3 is TGTGCCAGCAGTTTACGAGGAGAGGAGACCCAGTACTTC.

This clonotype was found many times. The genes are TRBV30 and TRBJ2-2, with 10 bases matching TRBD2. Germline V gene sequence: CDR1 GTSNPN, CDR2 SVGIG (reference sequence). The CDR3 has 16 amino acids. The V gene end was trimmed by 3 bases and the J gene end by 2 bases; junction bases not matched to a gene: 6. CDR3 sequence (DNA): TGTGCCTGGAGGGTAGCGGGAGGACGCAACACCGGGGAGCTGTTTTTT. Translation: CAWRVAGGRNTGELFF.

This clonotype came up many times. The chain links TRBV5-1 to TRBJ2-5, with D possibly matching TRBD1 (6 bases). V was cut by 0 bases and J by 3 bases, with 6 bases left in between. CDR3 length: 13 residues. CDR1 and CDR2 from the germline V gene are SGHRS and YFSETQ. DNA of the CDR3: TGCGCCAGCAGCTTGGGACAGGAAGAGACCCAGTACTTC. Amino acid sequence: CASSLGQEETQYF.

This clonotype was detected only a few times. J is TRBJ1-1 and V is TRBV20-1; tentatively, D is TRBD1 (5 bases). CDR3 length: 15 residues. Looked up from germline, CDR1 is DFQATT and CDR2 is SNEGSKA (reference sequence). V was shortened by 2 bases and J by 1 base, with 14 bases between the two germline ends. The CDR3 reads CSARTPGRRNTEAFF. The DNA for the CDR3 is TGCAGTGCTAGAACTCCGGGACGTAGGAACACTGAAGCTTTCTTT.

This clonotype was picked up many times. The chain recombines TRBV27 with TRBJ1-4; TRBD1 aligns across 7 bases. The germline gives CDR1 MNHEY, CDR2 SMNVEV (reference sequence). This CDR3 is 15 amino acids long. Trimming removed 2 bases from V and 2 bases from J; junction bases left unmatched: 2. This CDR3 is CASSLRGQTNEKLFF. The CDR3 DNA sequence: TGTGCCAGCAGTTTACGGGGACAGACTAATGAAAAACTGTTTTTT.